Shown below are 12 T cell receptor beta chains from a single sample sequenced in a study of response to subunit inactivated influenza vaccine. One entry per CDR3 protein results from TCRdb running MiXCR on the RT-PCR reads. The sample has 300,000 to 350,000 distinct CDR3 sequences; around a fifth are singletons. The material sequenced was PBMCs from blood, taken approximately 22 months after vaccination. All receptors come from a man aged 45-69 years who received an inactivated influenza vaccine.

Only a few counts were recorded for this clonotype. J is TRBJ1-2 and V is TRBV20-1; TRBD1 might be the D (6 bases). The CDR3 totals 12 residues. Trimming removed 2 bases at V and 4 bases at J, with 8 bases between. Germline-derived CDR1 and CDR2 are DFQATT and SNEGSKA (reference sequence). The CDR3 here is CSARPGAYGYTF. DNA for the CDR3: TGCAGTGCTAGACCAGGGGCCTATGGCTACACCTTC.

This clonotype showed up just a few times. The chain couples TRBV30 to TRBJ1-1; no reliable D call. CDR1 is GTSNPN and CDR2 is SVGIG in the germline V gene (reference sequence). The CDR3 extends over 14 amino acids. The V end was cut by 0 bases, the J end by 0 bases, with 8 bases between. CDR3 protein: CAWSVAVLNTEAFF. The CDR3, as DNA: TGTGCCTGGAGTGTAGCGGTACTGAACACTGAAGCTTTCTTT.

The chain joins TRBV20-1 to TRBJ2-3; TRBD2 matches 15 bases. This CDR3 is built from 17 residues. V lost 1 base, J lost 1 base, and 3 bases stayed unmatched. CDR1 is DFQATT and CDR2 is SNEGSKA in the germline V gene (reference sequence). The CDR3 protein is CSARGGLAGGGTDTQYF. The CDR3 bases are TGCAGTGCTAGAGGGGGACTAGCGGGGGGCGGCACAGATACGCAGTATTTT.

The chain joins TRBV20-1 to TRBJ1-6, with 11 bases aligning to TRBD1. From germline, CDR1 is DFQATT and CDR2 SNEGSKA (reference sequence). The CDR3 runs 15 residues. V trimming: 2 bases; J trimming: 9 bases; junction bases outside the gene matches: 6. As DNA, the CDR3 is TGCAGTGCTAGACCTTGGACAGGGGGCCTTTCACCCCTCCACTTT. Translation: CSARPWTGGLSPLHF.

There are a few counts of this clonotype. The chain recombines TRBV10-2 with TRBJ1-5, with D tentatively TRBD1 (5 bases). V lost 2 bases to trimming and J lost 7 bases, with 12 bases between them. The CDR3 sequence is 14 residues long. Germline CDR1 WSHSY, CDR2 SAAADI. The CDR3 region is CASSESAGIQPQHF. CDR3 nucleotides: TGCGCCAGCAGTGAGAGCGCAGGGATACAGCCCCAGCATTTT.

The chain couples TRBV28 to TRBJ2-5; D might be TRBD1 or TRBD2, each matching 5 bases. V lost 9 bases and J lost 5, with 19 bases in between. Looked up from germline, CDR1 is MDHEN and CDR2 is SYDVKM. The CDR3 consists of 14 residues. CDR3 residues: CASEPGTLGETQYF. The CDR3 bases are TGTGCCAGTGAGCCCGGGACCTTGGGGGAGACCCAGTACTTC.

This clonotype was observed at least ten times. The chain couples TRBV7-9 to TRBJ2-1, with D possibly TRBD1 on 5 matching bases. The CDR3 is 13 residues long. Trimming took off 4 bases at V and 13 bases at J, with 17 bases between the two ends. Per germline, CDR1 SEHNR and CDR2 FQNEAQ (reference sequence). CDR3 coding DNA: TGTGCCAGCAGCTCTCGGACAAACCCGAGCCAGTTCTTC. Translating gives CASSSRTNPSQFF.

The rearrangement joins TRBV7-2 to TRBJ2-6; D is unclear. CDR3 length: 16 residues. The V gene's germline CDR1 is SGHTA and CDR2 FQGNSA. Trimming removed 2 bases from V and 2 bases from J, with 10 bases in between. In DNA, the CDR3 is TGTGCCAGCAGCTTACAAAGGAGCGCTGGGGCCAACGTCCTGACTTTC. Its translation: CASSLQRSAGANVLTF.

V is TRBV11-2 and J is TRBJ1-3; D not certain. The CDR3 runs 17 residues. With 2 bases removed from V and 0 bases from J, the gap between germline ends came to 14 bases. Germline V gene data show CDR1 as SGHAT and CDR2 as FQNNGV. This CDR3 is CASSLYPRLRSGNTIYF. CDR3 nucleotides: TGTGCCAGCAGCTTATATCCCAGGCTCCGCTCTGGAAACACCATATATTTT.

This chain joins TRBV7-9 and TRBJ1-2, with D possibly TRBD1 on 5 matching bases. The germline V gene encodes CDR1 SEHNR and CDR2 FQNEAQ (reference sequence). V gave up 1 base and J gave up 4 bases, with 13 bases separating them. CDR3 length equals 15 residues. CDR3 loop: CASSLGPGSPYGYTF. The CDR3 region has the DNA TGTGCCAGCAGCTTAGGCCCAGGGTCTCCCTATGGCTACACCTTC.

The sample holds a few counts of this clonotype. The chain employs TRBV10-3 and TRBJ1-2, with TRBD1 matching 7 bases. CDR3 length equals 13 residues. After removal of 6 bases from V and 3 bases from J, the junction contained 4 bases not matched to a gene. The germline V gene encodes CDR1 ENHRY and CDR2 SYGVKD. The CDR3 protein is CAISADRYYGYTF. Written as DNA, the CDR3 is TGTGCCATCAGCGCGGACAGGTACTATGGCTACACCTTC.

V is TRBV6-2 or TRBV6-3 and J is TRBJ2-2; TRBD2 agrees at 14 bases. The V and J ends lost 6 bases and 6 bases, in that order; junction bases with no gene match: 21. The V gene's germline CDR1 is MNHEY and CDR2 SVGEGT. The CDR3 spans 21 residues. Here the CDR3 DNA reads TGTGCCAGCAGACGAATGACCGGCACCGGGACTAGCGGGAGTAAGGCCGGGGAGCTGTTTTTT. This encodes CASRRMTGTGTSGSKAGELFF.